The rows below give T cell receptor beta chains drawn from one sample of a study of CD8+ T cells in alopecia areata. TCRdb keeps only in-frame clones here, not all; method: immunoSEQ multiplex PCR. Here the sample spans roughly 180,000 clones, less than 70% being singletons. This material consisted of CD8+ T cells sorted from blood, taken at week 24, from a patient treated with tofacitinib. These TCRs come from a human donor with alopecia areata. Both conserved end residues are trimmed from each CDR3. Fields, in order: V gene, CDR3 protein.

v_call: TRBV29-1
cdr3_aa: SVDQGEFSEAF

v_call: TRBV6-1
cdr3_aa: ASSQGAQNYGYT

v_call: TRBV7-9
cdr3_aa: ASSLAPGGSTGELF

v_call: TRBV13
cdr3_aa: ASGSTGNEAF

v_call: TRBV10-2
cdr3_aa: ASNSGENSPLH

v_call: TRBV28
cdr3_aa: ASSSIDRDTNEQF

v_call: TRBV2
cdr3_aa: ASSVSQGNEQF

v_call: TRBV7-9
cdr3_aa: ASSLGAGGLLGDTQY

v_call: TRBV7-2
cdr3_aa: ASSTDGTGIGNEQF

v_call: TRBV30
cdr3_aa: AWSVLSGNEQF

v_call: TRBV6-6
cdr3_aa: ASSWPGQGLYEQY

v_call: TRBV30
cdr3_aa: AWSDWNTEAF

v_call: TRBV2
cdr3_aa: ASSEFGQGRAYGYT

v_call: TRBV25-1
cdr3_aa: ASRPSGYDEAF

v_call: TRBV9
cdr3_aa: ASSDITGELF

v_call: TRBV13
cdr3_aa: ASSLPTNEQF

v_call: TRBV11-2
cdr3_aa: ASSLSRGTTPHQTQY

v_call: TRBV10-2
cdr3_aa: ASRTGYEQY

v_call: TRBV5-1
cdr3_aa: ASSGKYNSPLH

v_call: TRBV6-1
cdr3_aa: ASSEILGGGDSNQPQH

v_call: TRBV4-3
cdr3_aa: ASSQEGWTEAF

v_call: TRBV6-5
cdr3_aa: ASSYSGANQPQH

v_call: TRBV29-1
cdr3_aa: SVVDSSYEQY